A selection of T cell receptor beta chains follows, all from one sample in a study of cytomegalovirus exposure and HLA in healthy donors. Clones were read by immunoSEQ multiplex PCR, and TCRdb kept only the in-frame ones, dropping some. The data hold approximately 120,000 clones, with about 78% observed a single time. Sequenced input: PBMCs. The receptors stem from a female donor in good health and CMV-seronegative. Both conserved end residues are part of each CDR3. The D gene is left open where the match is weak. Clone size appears in some rows only: once, few, many, or a class for an expanded clone.

d_call: TRBD2; clone_size: few; j_call: TRBJ2-2; v_call: TRBV27; cdr3_aa: CASSYSGGLTGELFF; cdr3_nt: TGTGCCAGCAGTTATAGCGGGGGGCTTACCGGGGAGCTGTTTTTT
d_call: .; clone_size: few; j_call: TRBJ2-7; v_call: TRBV28; cdr3_aa: CASSLAAGGSYEQYF; cdr3_nt: TGTGCCAGCAGTTTAGCCGCCGGAGGATCCTACGAGCAGTACTTC
d_call: .; clone_size: .; j_call: TRBJ1-5; v_call: TRBV30; cdr3_aa: CAWKPGHGATLPQHF; cdr3_nt: TGTGCCTGGAAACCGGGACATGGGGCCACGTTGCCCCAGCATTTT
d_call: .; clone_size: .; j_call: TRBJ2-5; v_call: TRBV30; cdr3_aa: CAWSVLFQGTQYF; cdr3_nt: TGTGCCTGGAGTGTACTGTTCCAGGGGACCCAGTACTTC
d_call: .; clone_size: .; j_call: TRBJ2-6; v_call: TRBV30; cdr3_aa: CAWSEGTGANVLTF; cdr3_nt: TGTGCCTGGAGTGAGGGGACTGGGGCCAACGTCCTGACTTTC
d_call: .; clone_size: few; j_call: TRBJ2-3; v_call: TRBV9; cdr3_aa: CASSEIAAGTDTQYF; cdr3_nt: TGTGCCAGCAGCGAGATAGCGGCTGGCACAGATACGCAGTATTTT
d_call: TRBD1; clone_size: once; j_call: TRBJ1-2; v_call: TRBV4-1; cdr3_aa: CASSQTGTGFGYTF; cdr3_nt: TGCGCCAGCAGCCAAACCGGGACAGGGTTCGGCTACACCTTC
d_call: TRBD1; clone_size: .; j_call: TRBJ1-1; v_call: TRBV7-9; cdr3_aa: CSSSLGQGERNTEAFF; cdr3_nt: TGTTCCAGCAGCTTGGGACAGGGTGAGAGGAACACTGAAGCTTTCTTT
d_call: .; clone_size: .; j_call: TRBJ1-1; v_call: TRBV10-3; cdr3_aa: CAISDSRDMNTEAFF; cdr3_nt: TGTGCCATCAGTGACTCGAGGGATATGAACACTGAAGCTTTCTTT
d_call: .; clone_size: .; j_call: TRBJ2-3; v_call: TRBV20-1; cdr3_aa: CSATVTDTQYF; cdr3_nt: TGCAGTGCTACGGTCACAGATACGCAGTATTTT
d_call: TRBD1; clone_size: .; j_call: TRBJ2-7; v_call: TRBV4-1; cdr3_aa: CASSQPGQASEYEQYF; cdr3_nt: TGCGCCAGCAGCCAGCCGGGACAGGCTTCGGAATACGAGCAGTACTTC
d_call: .; clone_size: few; j_call: TRBJ1-5; v_call: TRBV6-1; cdr3_aa: CASSEAKQVANQPQHF; cdr3_nt: TGTGCCAGCAGTGAAGCGAAACAGGTGGCAAATCAGCCCCAGCATTTT